A single sample is the source of the 18 T cell receptor beta chains below, sequenced in a study of shared clonotypes between healthy human individuals. The assay was immunoSEQ multiplex PCR, and TCRdb's table has in-frame clones only and misses some. The table lists more than 2 million clones, 95% of them singletons. Sequencing used naive CD4+ T cells sorted from blood. Subset specified: CD45RA+ positively selected. The receptors originated from a man between 18 and 29 years old in good health.

As DNA, the CDR3 is TGTGCCAGCTCACCAGGGACACAAGATGAAAAACTGTTTTTT. This encodes CASSPGTQDEKLFF. The V gene is TRBV18, the J gene TRBJ1-4, with a tentative D call TRBD1 (6 bases). The CDR3 contains 14 residues. CDR1 is KGHSH, CDR2 LQKENI, per germline. Trimming left V 2 bases short and J 6 bases short, with 10 bases between.

The CDR3: CAISQGQTFYEQYF. CDR3 nucleotides: TGTGCCATCAGTCAGGGGCAGACGTTCTACGAGCAGTACTTC. The V call is TRBV10-3, the J call TRBJ2-7; maybe TRBD1 (6 bases). Trimming took 5 bases from V and 3 from J, leaving 14 bases between them. CDR1 and CDR2 (germline): ENHRY, SYGVKD. The CDR3 is 14 residues long.

The CDR3 loop reads CASSHLTGGTGELFF. The CDR3 DNA is TGCGCCAGCAGCCACCTGACAGGGGGCACCGGGGAGCTGTTTTTT. The chain uses TRBV4-1 and TRBJ2-2; the match to TRBD1 covers 9 bases. CDR1 is MGHRA, CDR2 YSYEKL, per germline. This CDR3 is 15 amino acids long. J gave up 4 bases and V 3 bases, and 3 bases lay outside the gene matches.

With respect to this clone: One end of the junction is discordant with germline, which a read error may explain. The J gene is TRBJ2-7, the V gene TRBV7-7; 9 bases agree with TRBD2. The CDR3 spans 18 residues. CDR1 is SSHAT and CDR2 is FNYEAQ in the germline V gene (reference sequence). CDR3 bases: TGTGCTAGCAGCTTAGTGGACTCCAAGCGGGAGGACCTCTACGAGCAGTACTTC. Translated: CASSLVDSKREDLYEQYF.

V usage is TRBV19 and J usage is TRBJ2-2; a possible D gene is TRBD1 (6 bases). With 8 bases removed from V and 2 bases from J, the gap between germline ends came to 15 bases. Germline loops: CDR1 LNHDA, CDR2 SQIVND (reference sequence). This CDR3 has 15 amino acids. CDR3 amino acids: CASAARGGNTGELFF. The CDR3 DNA follows: TGTGCCAGTGCTGCCAGGGGCGGAAACACCGGGGAGCTGTTTTTT.

This rearrangement joins TRBV5-4 to TRBJ2-7; 9 nucleotides line up with TRBD1. V shed 4 bases, J shed 2 bases, and the junction held 4 bases outside the gene matches. This CDR3 is built from 14 residues. Germline V gene sequence: CDR1 SGHNT, CDR2 YYREEE (reference sequence). The CDR3 DNA reads as TGTGCCAGCAGCGCGGACAGGGGACCCTACGAGCAGTACTTC. Protein sequence: CASSADRGPYEQYF.

The chain is built from TRBV5-6 and TRBJ2-3; D gene ambiguous. Germline CDR1 reads SGHDT; CDR2 reads YYEEEE. V shed 0 bases and J shed 2 bases, with 4 bases lying between them. The CDR3 totals 13 residues. The DNA of the CDR3 is TGTGCCAGCAGCTTGGGGATCACAGATACGCAGTATTTT. Translating it yields CASSLGITDTQYF.

This clone appeared a single time. This chain joins TRBV30 and TRBJ2-1; 9 positions match TRBD2. J was trimmed by 8 bases and V by 0 bases; bases with no gene match: 8. The germline gives CDR1 GTSNPN, CDR2 SVGIG (reference sequence). The CDR3 runs to 15 residues. The CDR3: CAWSVRGLARDEQFF. CDR3 bases: TGTGCCTGGAGTGTACGGGGACTAGCACGAGATGAGCAGTTCTTC.

The gene calls are TRBV6-1 and TRBJ1-5; TRBD1 might be the D (5 bases). Between the trimmed V and J ends, which lost 4 bases and 0 bases, there was a span of 10 bases. The CDR3 is 15 amino acids. Germline CDR1 and CDR2: MNHNS and SASEGT. This chain's CDR3 is CASSARGYSNQPQHF. CDR3 coding DNA: TGTGCCAGCAGTGCCCGGGGGTATAGCAATCAGCCCCAGCATTTT.

This clone was seen just once. The gene calls are TRBV4-1 and TRBJ2-7; 8 nucleotides agree with TRBD2. Germline loops: CDR1 MGHRA, CDR2 YSYEKL. V dropped 0 bases and J dropped 1; count of bases not matched to a gene: 5. The CDR3 contains 16 residues. CDR3: CASSQDPGGGSYEQYF. CDR3 in DNA: TGCGCCAGCAGCCAAGATCCGGGAGGGGGGTCCTACGAGCAGTACTTC.

The chain employs TRBV10-1 and TRBJ1-2, with no clear D. The CDR3 sequence is 12 residues long. Germline CDR1 and CDR2: WNHNN and SYGVQD (reference sequence). The V end lost 6 bases, the J end lost 8 bases, and 13 bases lay between the germline ends. The CDR3 loop is CASRKSAGGYTF. DNA of the CDR3: TGCGCCAGCAGGAAATCCGCGGGGGGCTACACCTTC.

This clone was seen only a few times. CDR3 protein: CASSQGGTGVNTEAFF. As DNA, the CDR3 is TGCGCCAGCAGCCAGGGGGGGACAGGGGTGAACACTGAAGCTTTCTTT. V gene TRBV4-3 combines with J gene TRBJ1-1; 10 bases match TRBD1. J was trimmed by 0 bases and V by 3 bases; bases with no gene match: 4. This CDR3 is built from 16 residues. Germline-derived CDR1 and CDR2 are LGHNA and YSLEER.

This clone was observed a single time. The junction and the germline gene differ at one end; a read error may be behind it. V is TRBV15 and J is TRBJ2-4; 7 bases fit TRBD2. This CDR3 region has 20 residues. Germline V gene sequence: CDR1 LNHNV, CDR2 YYDKDF (reference sequence). This CDR3 is CATSRSPPGRASLAKKIQYF. CDR3 coding DNA: TGTGCCACCAGCAGATCCCCCCCAGGGAGGGCCTCCTTAGCCAAAAAGATTCAGTACTTC.

The chain links TRBV10-1 to TRBJ1-5; D not certain. Germline V gene sequence: CDR1 WNHNN, CDR2 SYGVQD (reference sequence). CDR3 length equals 13 residues. V was trimmed by 4 bases and J by 4 bases, leaving 8 bases between them. CDR3 in DNA: TGCGCCAGCAGTGCCGGGCAGAATCAGCCCCAGCATTTT. Amino acid sequence: CASSAGQNQPQHF.

This clone came up once. This chain connects TRBV7-3 to TRBJ1-6; D ambiguous. The germline gives CDR1 SGHTA, CDR2 FQGTGA. This CDR3 is built from 13 residues. Deletions cut 5 bases from V and 6 bases from J, with 8 bases between. The CDR3 DNA is TGTGCCAGCAGCCTCGCGGCTAATTCACCCCTCCACTTT. It codes for CASSLAANSPLHF.

The genes are TRBV7-8 and TRBJ2-7, with D perhaps matching TRBD2 (6 bases). This CDR3 is built from 14 residues. The V end lost 1 base, the J end lost 6 bases, and 13 bases lay between the germline ends. Per the germline V gene, CDR1 is SGHVS and CDR2 is FQNEAQ. CDR3 protein: CASSLGAGRGEQYF. The CDR3, as DNA: TGTGCCAGCAGCTTAGGTGCGGGACGGGGCGAGCAGTACTTC.

The gene calls are TRBV4-3 and TRBJ2-7; TRBD1 matches 7 bases. CDR1 is LGHNA, CDR2 YSLEER, per germline. The CDR3 length is 15 residues. The ends lost 0 bases at V and 4 bases at J; junction bases unmatched: 6. DNA of the CDR3: TGCGCCAGCAGCCAAGAGCGACAGGGACCTTACGAGCAGTACTTC. Its protein product is CASSQERQGPYEQYF.

The rearrangement joins TRBV25-1 to TRBJ2-3; 8 bases are shared with TRBD2. The V segment lost 4 bases and the J segment 4 bases; nucleotides outside the gene matches: 7. This CDR3 has 15 residues. The V gene's germline CDR1 is MGHDK and CDR2 SYGVNS. The CDR3 coding sequence is TGTGCCAGCAGTGGAGGGACACTAGCGGCAGATACGCAGTATTTT. It encodes CASSGGTLAADTQYF.